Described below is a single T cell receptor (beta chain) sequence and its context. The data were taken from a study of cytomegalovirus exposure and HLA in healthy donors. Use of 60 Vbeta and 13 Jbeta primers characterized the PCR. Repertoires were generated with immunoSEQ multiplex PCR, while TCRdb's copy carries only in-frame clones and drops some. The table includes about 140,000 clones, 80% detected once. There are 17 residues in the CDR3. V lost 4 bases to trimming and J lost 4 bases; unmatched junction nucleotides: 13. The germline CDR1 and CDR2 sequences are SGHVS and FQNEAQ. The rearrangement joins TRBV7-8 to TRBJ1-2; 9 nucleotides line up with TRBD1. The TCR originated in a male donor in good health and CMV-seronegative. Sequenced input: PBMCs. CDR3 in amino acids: CASSYLGGQGVFYGYTF. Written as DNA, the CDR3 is TGTGCCAGCAGCTACCTTGGGGGACAGGGTGTATTCTATGGCTACACCTTC.